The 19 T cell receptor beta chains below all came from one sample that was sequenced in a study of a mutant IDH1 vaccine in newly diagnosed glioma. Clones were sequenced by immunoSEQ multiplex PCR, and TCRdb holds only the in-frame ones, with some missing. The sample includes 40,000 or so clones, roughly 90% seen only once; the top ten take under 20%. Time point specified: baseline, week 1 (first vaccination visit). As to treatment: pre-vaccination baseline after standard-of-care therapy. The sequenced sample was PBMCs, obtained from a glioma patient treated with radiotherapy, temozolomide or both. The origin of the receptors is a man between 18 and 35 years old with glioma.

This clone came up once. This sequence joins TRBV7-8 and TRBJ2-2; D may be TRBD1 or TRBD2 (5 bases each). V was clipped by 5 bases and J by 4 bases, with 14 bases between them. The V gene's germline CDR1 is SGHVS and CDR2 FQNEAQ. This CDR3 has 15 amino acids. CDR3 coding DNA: TGTGCCAGCAGCACCGGGACCGCGGGCACCGGGGAGCTGTTTTTT. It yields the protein CASSTGTAGTGELFF.

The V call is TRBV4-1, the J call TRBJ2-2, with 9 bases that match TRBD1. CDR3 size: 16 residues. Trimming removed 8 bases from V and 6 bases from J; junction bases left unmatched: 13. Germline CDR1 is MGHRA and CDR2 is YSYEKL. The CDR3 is CASAPPTGGLAGELFF. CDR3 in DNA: TGCGCCAGCGCCCCGCCCACAGGGGGCCTCGCCGGGGAGCTGTTTTTT.

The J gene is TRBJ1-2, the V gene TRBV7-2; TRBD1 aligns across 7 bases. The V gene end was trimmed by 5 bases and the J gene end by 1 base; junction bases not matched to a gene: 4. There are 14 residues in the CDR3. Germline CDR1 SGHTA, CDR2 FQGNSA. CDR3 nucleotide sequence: TGTGCCAGCAGCCCGGACAGGATTAACTATGGCTACACCTTC. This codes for CASSPDRINYGYTF.

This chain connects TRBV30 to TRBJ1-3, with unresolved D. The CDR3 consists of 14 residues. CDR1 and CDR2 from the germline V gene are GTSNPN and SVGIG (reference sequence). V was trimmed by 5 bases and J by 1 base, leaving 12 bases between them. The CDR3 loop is CAWSGGTSGNTIYF. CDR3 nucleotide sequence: TGTGCCTGGTCTGGCGGAACTTCTGGAAACACCATATATTTT.

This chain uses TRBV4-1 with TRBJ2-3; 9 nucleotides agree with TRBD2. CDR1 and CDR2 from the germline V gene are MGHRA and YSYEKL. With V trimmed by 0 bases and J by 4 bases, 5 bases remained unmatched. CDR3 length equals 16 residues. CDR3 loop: CASSQDAGGEADTQYF. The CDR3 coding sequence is TGCGCCAGCAGCCAAGATGCGGGAGGGGAAGCAGATACGCAGTATTTT.

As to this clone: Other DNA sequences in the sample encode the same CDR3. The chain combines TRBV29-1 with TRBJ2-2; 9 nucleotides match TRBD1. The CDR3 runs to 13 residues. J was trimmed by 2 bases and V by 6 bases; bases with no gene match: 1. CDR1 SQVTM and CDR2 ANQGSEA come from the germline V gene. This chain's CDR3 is CSVDRGNTGELFF. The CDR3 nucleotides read TGCAGCGTGGACAGGGGTAACACCGGGGAGCTGTTTTTT.

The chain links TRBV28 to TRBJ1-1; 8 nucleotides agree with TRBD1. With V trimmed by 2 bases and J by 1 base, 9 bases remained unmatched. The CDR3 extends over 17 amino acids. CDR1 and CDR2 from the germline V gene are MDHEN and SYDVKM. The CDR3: CASSLRTGWLANTEAFF. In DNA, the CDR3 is TGTGCCAGCAGTTTAAGGACAGGGTGGCTCGCGAACACTGAAGCTTTCTTT.

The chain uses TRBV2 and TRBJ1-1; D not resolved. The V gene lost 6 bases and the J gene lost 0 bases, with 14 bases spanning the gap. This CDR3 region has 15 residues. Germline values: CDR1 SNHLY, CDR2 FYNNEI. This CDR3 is CASSANRAMNTEAFF. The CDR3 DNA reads TGTGCCAGCAGCGCCAATCGGGCTATGAACACTGAAGCTTTCTTT.

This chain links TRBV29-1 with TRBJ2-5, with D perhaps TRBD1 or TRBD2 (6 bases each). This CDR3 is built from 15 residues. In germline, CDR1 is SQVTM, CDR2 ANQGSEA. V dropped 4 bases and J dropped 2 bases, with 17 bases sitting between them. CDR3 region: CSVVLGGREQETQYF. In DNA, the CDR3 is TGCAGCGTTGTCCTGGGGGGCAGGGAGCAAGAGACCCAGTACTTC.

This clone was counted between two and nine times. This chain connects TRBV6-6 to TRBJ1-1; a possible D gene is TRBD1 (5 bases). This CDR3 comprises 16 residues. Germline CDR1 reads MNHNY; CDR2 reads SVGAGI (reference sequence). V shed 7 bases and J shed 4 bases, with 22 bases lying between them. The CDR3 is CASIYPSGTAATEAFF. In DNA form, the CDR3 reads TGTGCCAGCATCTACCCCTCGGGGACCGCGGCCACTGAAGCTTTCTTT.

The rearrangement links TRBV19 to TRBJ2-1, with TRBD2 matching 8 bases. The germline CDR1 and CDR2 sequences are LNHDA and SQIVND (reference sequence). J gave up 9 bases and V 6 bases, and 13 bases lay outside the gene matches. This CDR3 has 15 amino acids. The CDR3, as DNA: TGTGCCAGTAGGGCCTCGGGACTAGAGTTGGGTGAGCAGTTCTTC. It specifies CASRASGLELGEQFF.

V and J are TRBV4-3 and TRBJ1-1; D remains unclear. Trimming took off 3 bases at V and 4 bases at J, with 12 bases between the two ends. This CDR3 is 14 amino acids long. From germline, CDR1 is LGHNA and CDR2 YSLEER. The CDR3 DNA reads TGCGCCAGCAGCCACGCTCGACTGGGCACTGAAGCTTTCTTT. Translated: CASSHARLGTEAFF.

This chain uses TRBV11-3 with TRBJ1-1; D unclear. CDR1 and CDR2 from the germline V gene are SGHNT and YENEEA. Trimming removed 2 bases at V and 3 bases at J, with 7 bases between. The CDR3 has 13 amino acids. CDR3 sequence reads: CASSLSVYTEAFF. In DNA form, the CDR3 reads TGTGCCAGCAGCTTATCGGTGTACACTGAAGCTTTCTTT.

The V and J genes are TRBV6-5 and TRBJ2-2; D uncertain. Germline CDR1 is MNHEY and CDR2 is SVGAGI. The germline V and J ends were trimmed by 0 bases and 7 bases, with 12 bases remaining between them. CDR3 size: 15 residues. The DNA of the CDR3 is TGTGCCAGCAGTTACTCGAACAGCATTGGCGGGGAGCTGTTTTTT. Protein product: CASSYSNSIGGELFF.

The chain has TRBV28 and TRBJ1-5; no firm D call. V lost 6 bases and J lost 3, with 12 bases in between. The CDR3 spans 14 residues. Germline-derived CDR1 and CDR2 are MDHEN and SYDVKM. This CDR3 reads CASSAHAPNQPQHF. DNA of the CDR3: TGTGCCAGCAGCGCCCACGCACCCAATCAGCCCCAGCATTTT.

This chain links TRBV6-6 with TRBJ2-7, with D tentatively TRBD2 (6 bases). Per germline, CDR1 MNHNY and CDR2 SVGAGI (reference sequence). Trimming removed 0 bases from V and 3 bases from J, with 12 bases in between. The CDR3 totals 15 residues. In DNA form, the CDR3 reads TGTGCCAGCAGTTACTCGCGGGGATTAGGCTACGAGCAGTACTTC. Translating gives CASSYSRGLGYEQYF.

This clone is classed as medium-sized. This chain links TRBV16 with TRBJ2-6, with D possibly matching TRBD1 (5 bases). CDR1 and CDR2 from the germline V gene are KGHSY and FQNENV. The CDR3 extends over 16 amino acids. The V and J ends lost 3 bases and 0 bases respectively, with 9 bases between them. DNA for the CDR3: TGTGCCAGCAGCCAGTGGGGCAGCTCTGGGGCCAACGTCCTGACTTTC. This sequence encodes CASSQWGSSGANVLTF.

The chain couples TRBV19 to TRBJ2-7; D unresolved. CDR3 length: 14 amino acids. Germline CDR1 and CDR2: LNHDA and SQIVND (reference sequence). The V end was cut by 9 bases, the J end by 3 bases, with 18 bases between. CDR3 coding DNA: TGTGCCAGCCTCGTCTCCGGTGGGCACTACGAGCAGTACTTC. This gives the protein CASLVSGGHYEQYF.

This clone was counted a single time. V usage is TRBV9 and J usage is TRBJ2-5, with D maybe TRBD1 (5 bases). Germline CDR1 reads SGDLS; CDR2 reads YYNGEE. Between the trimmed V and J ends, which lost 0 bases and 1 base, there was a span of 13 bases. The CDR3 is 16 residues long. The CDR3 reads CASSVGQGPGQETQYF. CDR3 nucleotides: TGTGCCAGCAGCGTAGGGCAGGGTCCTGGCCAAGAGACCCAGTACTTC.